Presented here are 16 T cell receptor beta chains from one specimen sequenced in a study of T cells in Graves' hyperthyroidism and ophthalmopathy. RNA transcripts gave rise to amplified TCR beta CDR3 regions. RT-PCR in the first round (using the HTBI primer set) targeted the TCR CDR3. TCRdb re-analysed the multiplex PCR reads in MiXCR, keeping a single row per CDR3 protein. The top ten clones hold approximately 32% of a sample with about 250,000 distinct CDR3 sequences, approximately 23% of them seen once. Sample: blood. These receptors all come from a woman between 35 and 50 years old with Graves' ophthalmopathy.

This clonotype came up many times. The chain links TRBV27 to TRBJ2-5, with unresolved D. The germline gives CDR1 MNHEY, CDR2 SMNVEV (reference sequence). The germline V and J ends were trimmed by 2 bases and 1 base, with 8 bases remaining between them. This CDR3 has 14 amino acids. Written as DNA, the CDR3 is TGTGCCAGCAGTTTAGGTCCCTCCCAAGAGACCCAGTACTTC. Translated, it gives CASSLGPSQETQYF.

This clonotype was recorded at least ten times. V and J are TRBV4-1 and TRBJ2-5, with 7 positions matching TRBD2. Germline CDR1 is MGHRA and CDR2 is YSYEKL. The CDR3 runs to 18 residues. The V and J ends lost 2 bases and 0 bases, in that order; junction bases with no gene match: 12. The chain's CDR3 is CASSQYPTGGEYQETQYF. As DNA, the CDR3 is TGCGCCAGCAGCCAATATCCTACGGGGGGAGAGTACCAAGAGACCCAGTACTTC.

This clonotype was picked up a small number of times. The junction departs from the called germline gene at one end, perhaps through a read error. The V gene is TRBV5-1, the J gene TRBJ2-7, with D possibly matching TRBD1 (6 bases). CDR1 SGHRS and CDR2 YFSETQ come from the germline V gene. This CDR3 contains 15 residues. CDR3 nucleotide sequence: TGCGCCAGCACCTTGGACAGACCGAGCTCCTACGAGCAGTACTTC. This encodes CASTLDRPSSYEQYF.

This clonotype was counted a few times. The chain joins TRBV3-1 to TRBJ1-1, with 10 bases matching TRBD1. J was trimmed by 4 bases and V by 4 bases; bases with no gene match: 6. CDR3 length: 15 amino acids. Germline lookup yields CDR1 LGHDT and CDR2 YNNKEL (reference sequence). CDR3 loop: CASSPGTGDFTEAFF. The CDR3 nucleotides are TGTGCCAGCAGCCCTGGGACAGGGGATTTCACTGAAGCTTTCTTT.

This clonotype was seen ten or more times. The V call is TRBV5-1, the J call TRBJ1-1; 9 bases map to TRBD1. The length of the CDR3 is 15 residues. Trimming cost V 3 bases and J 1 base; bases outside gene matches: 4. Germline-derived CDR1 and CDR2 are SGHRS and YFSETQ. CDR3 DNA sequence: TGCGCCAGCAGCTCACAGACAGGGGGGAACACTGAAGCTTTCTTT. Residues: CASSSQTGGNTEAFF.

This clonotype was counted many times. This chain uses TRBV6-5 with TRBJ2-7; 12 bases fit TRBD1. The CDR3 has 14 residues. Per the germline V gene, CDR1 is MNHEY and CDR2 is SVGAGI. Trimming at V came to 6 bases and at J to 7 bases, leaving 7 bases not matched to a gene. CDR3 DNA: TGTGCCAGCAGCCAGGGACAGGGGGCACGGGAGCAGTACTTC. Its translation is CASSQGQGAREQYF.

In its sample, this clonotype was seen once. The V and J genes are TRBV9 and TRBJ2-2; D is possibly TRBD2 (5 bases). V dropped 4 bases and J dropped 8 bases, with 9 bases sitting between them. The CDR3 is 12 amino acids. Germline CDR1 reads SGDLS; CDR2 reads YYNGEE. The CDR3 sequence: CASSPWEGELFF. The CDR3 nucleotides read TGTGCCAGCAGCCCCTGGGAGGGGGAGCTGTTTTTT.

The rearrangement links TRBV28 to TRBJ1-1; unclear D gene. CDR1 and CDR2 (germline): MDHEN, SYDVKM. This CDR3 has 15 amino acids. The V end lost 5 bases, the J end lost 0 bases, and 13 bases lay between the germline ends. The CDR3 coding sequence is TGTGCCAGCAGTACCTACAAGAAAATGAACACTGAAGCTTTCTTT. Its translation is CASSTYKKMNTEAFF. Full variable domain (outside the CDR3, taken from reference TRBV28 and TRBJ1-1): DVKVTQSSRYLVKRTGEKVFLECVQDMDHENMFWYRQDPGLGLRLIYFSYDVKMKEKGDIPEGYSVSREKKERFSLILESASTNQTSMYLCASSTYKKMNTEAFFGQGTRLTVV.

There are many counts of this clonotype. The chain uses TRBV7-3 and TRBJ1-1, with unresolved D. Germline lookup yields CDR1 SGHTA and CDR2 FQGTGA. The CDR3 has 13 amino acids. The ends were cut back, 5 bases at V and 1 base at J, with 8 bases in the middle. CDR3 DNA sequence: TGTGCCAGCAGCATTAACAGGAACACTGAAGCTTTCTTT. This translates into CASSINRNTEAFF.

This clonotype was seen at least ten times. The chain links TRBV10-3 to TRBJ2-7; 7 bases are shared with TRBD1. The ends lost 4 bases at V and 6 bases at J; junction bases unmatched: 9. CDR3 size: 14 residues. Germline loops: CDR1 ENHRY, CDR2 SYGVKD. The CDR3 spells CAISVGGARVEQYF. The DNA of the CDR3 is TGTGCCATCAGTGTAGGGGGCGCCCGGGTCGAGCAGTACTTC.

Many counts were recorded for this clonotype. The V and J genes are TRBV19 and TRBJ2-3; TRBD2 aligns across 11 bases. Germline-derived CDR1 and CDR2 are LNHDA and SQIVND (reference sequence). The V gene end was trimmed by 8 bases and the J gene end by 5 bases; junction bases not matched to a gene: 9. CDR3 size: 15 residues. CDR3 amino acids: CASHSGRAEQDTQYF. CDR3 bases: TGTGCCAGTCATAGCGGGAGGGCCGAACAAGATACGCAGTATTTT.

The rearrangement uses TRBV7-9 and TRBJ2-7; 8 bases map to TRBD1. With 5 bases clipped from V and 4 bases from J, the junction kept 7 bases outside the gene matches. This CDR3 spans 14 amino acids. Germline assignment: CDR1 SEHNR and CDR2 FQNEAQ (reference sequence). The CDR3 coding sequence is TGTGCCAGCAGCCCTCGGACAGGGCGGTACGAGCAGTACTTC. It translates to CASSPRTGRYEQYF.

This clonotype was picked up a small number of times. The junction departs from the called germline gene at one end, perhaps through a read error. The CDR3 DNA reads as TGTGCCTGGACAGGGGCCCCCTACGAACAGTACTTC. This translates into CAWTGAPYEQYF. The chain uses TRBV30 and TRBJ2-7, with a weak D call TRBD1 (6 bases). Germline-derived CDR1 and CDR2 are GTSNPN and SVGIG (reference sequence). The CDR3 sequence is 12 residues long.

This clonotype showed up many times. The chain joins TRBV19 to TRBJ1-3, with a tentative D call TRBD1 (5 bases). The CDR3 has 13 residues. Germline values: CDR1 LNHDA, CDR2 SQIVND (reference sequence). V lost 10 bases and J lost 4, with 14 bases in between. CDR3 region: CATTRGSGNTIYF. The CDR3 DNA sequence: TGTGCCACAACTCGGGGGTCCGGAAACACCATATATTTT.

In its sample, this clonotype was seen many times. The V gene is TRBV7-9, the J gene TRBJ2-5; 7 bases fit TRBD1. The germline V gene encodes CDR1 SEHNR and CDR2 FQNEAQ (reference sequence). After removal of 2 bases from V and 14 bases from J, the junction contained 11 bases not matched to a gene. This CDR3 has 13 residues. CDR3: CASSLRVGDSGYF. The CDR3 DNA reads TGTGCCAGCAGCTTAAGAGTTGGGGACAGCGGCTACTTC.

This clonotype was seen at least ten times. V and J are TRBV20-1 and TRBJ1-1, with 9 bases aligning to TRBD1. This CDR3 spans 15 amino acids. V shed 0 bases, J shed 5 bases, and the junction held 7 bases outside the gene matches. Looked up from germline, CDR1 is DFQATT and CDR2 is SNEGSKA (reference sequence). The CDR3 DNA reads as TGCAGTGCTAGAGATTTACAGGGGGCGAAAACTGAAGCTTTCTTT. Translated, it gives CSARDLQGAKTEAFF.